A selection of T cell receptor beta chains follows, all from one sample in a study of T cell responses to AZD1222 COVID-19 vaccine. Generated by immunoSEQ multiplex PCR, the TCRdb table keeps only in-frame clones and is missing some. The sample lists about 110,000 clones, around 89% occurring once. The source was peripheral blood, collected on day 0 of AZD1222 vaccination. The receptors originated from an adult in good health. Both conserved end residues are part of each CDR3.

TRBJ1-1,TRBV12-5,CASGNGGANTEAFF
TRBJ1-1,TRBV7-9,CASSLGEGYEAFF
TRBJ2-2,TRBV11-2,CASSLEGGIGELFF
TRBJ2-5,TRBV10-1,CASSESPSGGTLQETQYF
TRBJ1-3,TRBV4-2,CASSQVERLGGRNTIYF
TRBJ1-1,TRBV6-2/TRBV6-3,CASSYRGGNTEAFF
TRBJ2-5,TRBV18,CASSQRQRGGQETQYF
TRBJ1-2,TRBV19,CASSIAQGRGYTF
TRBJ2-3,TRBV9,CASSVSGGSGGTDTQYF
TRBJ2-5,TRBV7-9,CATRPRTSAQETQYF
TRBJ2-2,TRBV11-2,CASSLDYNTGELFF
TRBJ1-5,TRBV5-1,CASSLDGSYSNQPQHF
TRBJ1-5,TRBV18,CASSPRDTRVYSNQPQHF
TRBJ2-2,TRBV19,CASSIWGVFGGGELFF
TRBJ1-4,TRBV7-9,CASRFDRDNEKLFF
TRBJ1-1,TRBV29-1,CSAPGGMNTEAFF
TRBJ1-1,TRBV23-1,CASSQSKGNTEAFF
TRBJ1-2,TRBV7-2,CASSLGRGYGYTF
TRBJ1-2,TRBV4-2,CASSQTGGANYGYTF
TRBJ2-5,TRBV27,CASSRTSGGAWETQYF
TRBJ1-2,TRBV7-2,CASSFPYLQVNYGYTF
TRBJ2-7,TRBV10-3,CAISGGYEQYF
TRBJ2-1,TRBV7-9,CASSAMGAYNEQFF
TRBJ2-1,TRBV6-5,CASRDGLGSYNEQFF
TRBJ2-7,TRBV14,CASSQKGLRQYF
TRBJ1-5,TRBV6-5,CASSYGSYQPQHF
TRBJ2-1,TRBV10-3,CAISESTFGVYNEQFF
TRBJ2-7,TRBV7-2,CASSPNGYEQYF
TRBJ2-7,TRBV28,CASSLYRGGSFEQYF
TRBJ2-7,TRBV4-1,CASSLGTENYEQYF
TRBJ1-1,TRBV5-1,CASSLEGQGYTEAFF
TRBJ1-4,TRBV25-1,CASNESTGSNEKLFF
TRBJ2-2,TRBV5-8,CASSLGQGAIGELFF
TRBJ1-2,TRBV7-9,CASSLVAGNGYTF
TRBJ2-1,TRBV14,CASSQGQGGVEQFF
TRBJ1-6,TRBV11-2,CASSPRGGGSPLHF
TRBJ1-1,TRBV5-1,CASSFFLTGSPEAFF
TRBJ2-7,TRBV20-1,CSATTTYEQYF
TRBJ2-2,TRBV7-6,CASSPPPGATNTGELFF
TRBJ1-1,TRBV5-1,CASSLGETGDEAFF
TRBJ1-5,TRBV2,CASTGGQGVSPQHF
TRBJ1-4,TRBV6-6,CASYKVGAPNEKLFF
TRBJ2-6,TRBV2,CASRLGQGDFSGANVLTF
TRBJ2-3,TRBV12-3/TRBV12-4,CASSTQGGGALYF
TRBJ2-3,TRBV7-3,CASSPLAVSTDTQYF
TRBJ2-5,TRBV7-3,CASSSGVGTQYF